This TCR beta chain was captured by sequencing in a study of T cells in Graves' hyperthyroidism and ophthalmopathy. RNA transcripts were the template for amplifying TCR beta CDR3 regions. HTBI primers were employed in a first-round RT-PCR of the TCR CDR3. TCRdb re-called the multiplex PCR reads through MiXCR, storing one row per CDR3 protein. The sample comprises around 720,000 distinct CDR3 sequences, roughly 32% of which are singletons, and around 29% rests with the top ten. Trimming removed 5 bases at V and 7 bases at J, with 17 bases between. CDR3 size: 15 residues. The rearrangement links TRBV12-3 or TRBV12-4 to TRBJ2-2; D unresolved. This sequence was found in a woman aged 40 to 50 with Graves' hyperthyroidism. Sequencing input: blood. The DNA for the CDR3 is TGTGCCAGCAGTGACTTGGCGTTAACGGGCGGGGAGCTGTTTTTT. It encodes CASSDLALTGGELFF.